The next 25 T cell receptor beta chains were all read from a single sample in a study of CD8+CD57+ T cells in acquired aplastic anemia. Genomic DNA provided the template from which TCR beta VDJ and CDR3 profiles were obtained. TCRdb passed the reads through MiXCR, listing each CDR3 protein once. The sample carries 220,000 or so distinct CDR3 sequences, about 60% recorded once. Patients included in sequencing had previously demonstrated CD8+CD57+ cell expansion by flow cytometry. What was sequenced was sorted CD4+, CD8+, or CD8+CD57+ T cells (not recorded which) from PBMCs. The receptors shown here come from a human donor with aplastic anemia.

The chain employs TRBV19 and TRBJ2-7; no reliable D call. In germline, CDR1 is LNHDA, CDR2 SQIVND (reference sequence). V lost 3 bases and J lost 4, with 10 bases in between. The CDR3 covers 13 residues. The CDR3 sequence is CASSIAEDYEQYF. Written as DNA, the CDR3 is TGTGCCAGTAGTATTGCAGAAGATTACGAGCAGTACTTC.

The V call is TRBV7-2, the J call TRBJ1-1; D uncertain. With 5 bases removed from V and 1 base from J, the gap between germline ends came to 14 bases. The length of the CDR3 is 15 residues. Germline values: CDR1 SGHTA, CDR2 FQGNSA. This chain's CDR3 is CASSPSERTNTEAFF. DNA of the CDR3: TGTGCCAGCAGCCCCTCGGAGAGGACGAACACTGAAGCTTTCTTT.

The chain recombines TRBV20-1 with TRBJ2-3; weak D call: TRBD2 (5 bases). V shed 1 base and J shed 4 bases, with 18 bases lying between them. Per germline, CDR1 DFQATT and CDR2 SNEGSKA (reference sequence). This CDR3 has 16 amino acids. The CDR3: CSARAPGEQRPDTQYF. CDR3 in DNA: TGCAGTGCTAGAGCCCCCGGGGAGCAGAGGCCAGATACGCAGTATTTT.

This chain joins TRBV13 and TRBJ2-1; D might be TRBD1 (6 bases). The CDR3 has 15 amino acids. V gave up 4 bases and J gave up 4 bases, with 14 bases separating them. Per the germline V gene, CDR1 is PRHDT and CDR2 is FYEKMQ (reference sequence). CDR3 DNA sequence: TGTGCCAGCAGCTCCCTCCCTACAGGGTACAATGAGCAGTTCTTC. Translating gives CASSSLPTGYNEQFF.

J is TRBJ2-5 and V is TRBV7-2; tentatively, D is TRBD2 (6 bases). The CDR3 runs to 15 residues. Per germline, CDR1 SGHTA and CDR2 FQGNSA. The ends were cut back, 7 bases at V and 1 base at J, with 16 bases in the middle. The CDR3 loop reads CASNPKGRSQETQYF. In nucleotides, the CDR3 is TGTGCCAGCAACCCAAAGGGGAGGTCCCAAGAGACCCAGTACTTC.

This chain uses TRBV15 with TRBJ2-7; D unresolved. Looked up from germline, CDR1 is LNHNV and CDR2 is YYDKDF (reference sequence). Trimming took off 7 bases at V and 3 bases at J, with 13 bases between the two ends. The CDR3 contains 13 residues. CDR3 coding DNA: TGTGCCACCACCACGGAACTGAGCTACGAGCAGTACTTC. Its protein is CATTTELSYEQYF.

This chain links TRBV29-1 with TRBJ2-1; D is perhaps TRBD1 or TRBD2 (6 bases each). Per germline, CDR1 SQVTM and CDR2 ANQGSEA. CDR3 length equals 13 residues. Trimming pared 7 bases from V and 6 bases from J, leaving 16 bases between. Written as DNA, the CDR3 is TGCAGCGGGCGAGGGGGGAGTGGCAATGAGCAGTTCTTC. It encodes CSGRGGSGNEQFF.

V gene TRBV25-1 combines with J gene TRBJ2-7; D is possibly TRBD2 (6 bases). The V gene's germline CDR1 is MGHDK and CDR2 SYGVNS. Deletions cut 2 bases from V and 4 bases from J, with 9 bases between. The CDR3 consists of 13 residues. CDR3 DNA sequence: TGTGCCAGCAGTGAAGAACTAGCATACGAGCAGTACTTC. It specifies CASSEELAYEQYF.

The rearrangement joins TRBV7-9 to TRBJ2-5; 7 bases align to TRBD1. V dropped 5 bases and J dropped 5; count of bases not matched to a gene: 11. There are 15 residues in the CDR3. Looked up from germline, CDR1 is SEHNR and CDR2 is FQNEAQ (reference sequence). The CDR3 region is CASSQKSQGWETQYF. CDR3 coding DNA: TGTGCCAGCAGCCAAAAGTCACAGGGGTGGGAGACCCAGTACTTC.

This clonotype was seen more than once but under ten times. The chain carries TRBV20-1 and TRBJ2-7; D gene uncertain. In germline, CDR1 is DFQATT, CDR2 SNEGSKA (reference sequence). Trimming stripped 0 bases from V and 0 bases from J, with 9 bases between. The CDR3 loop spans 14 amino acids. The CDR3 DNA sequence: TGCAGTGCTAGAGACAGGTACAGCTCCTACGAGCAGTACTTC. Protein: CSARDRYSSYEQYF.

The rearrangement links TRBV14 to TRBJ2-7, with 9 bases that match TRBD1. CDR3 size: 13 residues. Germline trimming cut 4 bases from V and 7 bases from J; bases unmatched to any gene: 5. Germline V gene lookup returns CDR1 SGHDN and CDR2 FVKESK. DNA for the CDR3: TGTGCCAGCAGCCCTGGGACAGGGCAAGAGCAGTACTTC. Translated: CASSPGTGQEQYF.

The rearrangement links TRBV2 to TRBJ1-1, with TRBD1 matching over 11 bases. The germline gives CDR1 SNHLY, CDR2 FYNNEI. V was clipped by 7 bases and J by 4 bases; unmatched bases: 5. This CDR3 has 14 residues. The CDR3 is CASTAGTGGTEAFF. The CDR3 nucleotides are TGTGCCAGCACCGCCGGGACAGGGGGCACTGAAGCTTTCTTT.

This clonotype was counted at least ten times. The CDR3 coding sequence is TGTGCCTGGAGTGTACAGGGAAGTACACCCCTCCACTTT. This translates into CAWSVQGSTPLHF. The rearrangement joins TRBV30 to TRBJ1-6; maybe TRBD1 (6 bases). The germline gives CDR1 GTSNPN, CDR2 SVGIG (reference sequence). V lost 0 bases to trimming and J lost 11 bases, with 11 bases between them. There are 13 residues in the CDR3.

V usage is TRBV7-9 and J usage is TRBJ2-6; no firm D call. This CDR3 contains 16 residues. Germline CDR1 SEHNR, CDR2 FQNEAQ (reference sequence). V lost 4 bases, J lost 0 bases, and 10 bases lay in between. CDR3 in DNA: TGTGCCAGCAGCTCTAGGGCAGGCTCTGGGGCCAACGTCCTGACTTTC. It is translated as CASSSRAGSGANVLTF. Using reference TRBV7-9 and TRBJ2-6 for the parts outside the CDR3, the full variable domain is DTGVSQNPRHKITKRGQNVTFRCDPISEHNRLYWYRQTLGQGPEFLTYFQNEAQLEKSRLLSDRFSAERPKGSFSTLEIQRTEQGDSAMYLCASSSRAGSGANVLTFGAGSRLTVL.

This clonotype was counted only a few times. V is TRBV7-9 and J is TRBJ2-7, with 10 positions matching TRBD2. CDR1 and CDR2 from the germline V gene are SEHNR and FQNEAQ (reference sequence). V trimming: 1 base; J trimming: 6 bases; junction bases outside the gene matches: 6. This CDR3 region has 15 residues. CDR3 sequence reads: CASSLDLAGVGEQYF. The CDR3 nucleotides are TGTGCCAGCAGCTTAGATCTAGCGGGAGTGGGCGAGCAGTACTTC. Combining the CDR3 with reference TRBV7-9 and TRBJ2-7 gives the whole variable domain DTGVSQNPRHKITKRGQNVTFRCDPISEHNRLYWYRQTLGQGPEFLTYFQNEAQLEKSRLLSDRFSAERPKGSFSTLEIQRTEQGDSAMYLCASSLDLAGVGEQYFGPGTRLTVT.

This clonotype was found many times. The chain is built from TRBV7-8 and TRBJ1-1, with no clear D. The germline V gene encodes CDR1 SGHVS and CDR2 FQNEAQ. Trimming removed 3 bases from V and 6 bases from J, with 11 bases in between. The CDR3 has 13 amino acids. The DNA of the CDR3 is TGTGCCAGCAGCTTGGTTGTGTTGGCTGAAGCTTTCTTT. Encoded protein: CASSLVVLAEAFF.

There are a few counts of this clonotype. The chain has TRBV10-3 and TRBJ1-1; no clear D gene. The CDR3 has 13 residues. V was cut by 0 bases and J by 4 bases, with 6 bases left in between. Looked up from germline, CDR1 is ENHRY and CDR2 is SYGVKD. CDR3 DNA: TGTGCCATCAGTGAGTCGGTTTCCACTGAAGCTTTCTTT. This encodes CAISESVSTEAFF.

Remarks on this clonotype: At one end the junction does not follow the germline gene, possibly because of a read error. This rearrangement joins TRBV4-1 to TRBJ1-1, with D tentatively TRBD1 (6 bases). This CDR3 has 18 residues. The germline V gene encodes CDR1 MGHRA and CDR2 YSYEKL. Here the CDR3 DNA reads TGTGCCAGCAGCCAAGGGGTGCAGGGGATTTATTCGAGCACTGAAGCTTTCTTT. Its translation is CASSQGVQGIYSSTEAFF.

The chain combines TRBV18 with TRBJ1-5; possibly TRBD1 for D (5 bases). The length of the CDR3 is 18 residues. Germline values: CDR1 KGHSH, CDR2 LQKENI. The ends were cut back, 3 bases at V and 0 bases at J, with 18 bases in the middle. For the CDR3, the DNA is TGTGCCAGCTCACCCCTTGGGACTAGCGGGGGTAGCAATCAGCCCCAGCATTTT. Encoded protein: CASSPLGTSGGSNQPQHF.

The J gene is TRBJ2-7, the V gene TRBV25-1; TRBD1 agrees at 7 bases. The germline V gene has CDR1 MGHDK and CDR2 SYGVNS. The CDR3 extends over 13 amino acids. With V trimmed by 2 bases and J by 4 bases, 2 bases remained unmatched. CDR3 residues: CASSEGTDYEQYF. CDR3 in DNA: TGTGCCAGCAGTGAAGGGACAGATTACGAGCAGTACTTC.

Ten or more counts support this clonotype. The chain uses TRBV6-6 and TRBJ1-6; D may be TRBD1 (6 bases). The CDR3 contains 16 residues. V gave up 6 bases and J gave up 3 bases, with 15 bases separating them. CDR1 is MNHNY, CDR2 SVGAGI, per germline (reference sequence). The CDR3 sequence: CASSENRAIYNSPLHF. For the CDR3, the DNA is TGTGCCAGCAGCGAAAACAGGGCGATCTATAATTCACCCCTCCACTTT.

The J gene is TRBJ2-1, the V gene TRBV20-1; D perhaps matches TRBD2 (6 bases). CDR1 and CDR2 (germline): DFQATT, SNEGSKA (reference sequence). The CDR3 consists of 14 residues. Trimming left V 3 bases short and J 8 bases short, with 17 bases between. CDR3 region: CSASPGGRWDEQFF. CDR3 coding DNA: TGCAGTGCTAGCCCCGGGGGAAGGTGGGATGAGCAGTTCTTC.

This rearrangement joins TRBV2 to TRBJ1-1, with TRBD1 as a possible D gene (5 bases). V lost 1 base and J 5 bases, leaving 11 bases between the germline ends. CDR1 SNHLY and CDR2 FYNNEI come from the germline V gene. This CDR3 region has 14 residues. The CDR3 bases are TGTGCCAGCAGTGAAGGAGGGGTACGGACTGAAGCTTTCTTT. Encoded protein: CASSEGGVRTEAFF.

Here the CDR3 reads CSVERDQNTEAFF. The CDR3 DNA reads TGCAGCGTTGAACGGGACCAGAACACTGAAGCTTTCTTT. V and J are TRBV29-1 and TRBJ1-1; D may be TRBD1 (5 bases). Per the germline V gene, CDR1 is SQVTM and CDR2 is ANQGSEA. V was shortened by 2 bases and J by 1 base, with 8 bases between the two germline ends. The CDR3 spans 13 residues. The whole variable domain, remainder taken from reference TRBV29-1 and TRBJ1-1, is SAVISQKPSRDICQRGTSLTIQCQVDSQVTMMFWYRQQPGQSLTLIATANQGSEATYESGFVIDKFPISRPNLTFSTLTVSNMSPEDSSIYLCSVERDQNTEAFFGQGTRLTVV.

The chain carries TRBV6-2 or TRBV6-3 and TRBJ1-2, with D perhaps TRBD1 (5 bases). The CDR3 totals 13 residues. Looked up from germline, CDR1 is MNHEY and CDR2 is SVGEGT. With 6 bases removed from V and 4 bases from J, the gap between germline ends came to 12 bases. This CDR3 is CASRQGGFYGYTF. The CDR3 DNA is TGTGCCAGCAGGCAGGGCGGTTTCTATGGCTACACCTTC.